The 15 T cell receptor beta chains presented below share a single source sample, sequenced in a study of CD8+ T cells in alopecia areata. RNA was extracted and reverse transcribed into cDNA as the sequencing template. The table came from immunoSEQ multiplex PCR; TCRdb's copy has only in-frame clones and leaves some out. Here the sample spans more than 100,000 clones, more than 75% being singletons. Treatment denoted: oral pan-JAK inhibitor, 5-10 mg twice daily. Specimen: CD8+ T cells sorted from blood, collected at roughly week 30, from a patient treated with tofacitinib. These receptors originate from a human donor with alopecia areata.

The rearrangement joins TRBV4-1 to TRBJ2-2; D ambiguous. The V gene lost 0 bases and the J gene lost 5 bases, with 7 bases spanning the gap. This CDR3 spans 14 amino acids. CDR1 and CDR2 from the germline V gene are MGHRA and YSYEKL. DNA for the CDR3: TGCGCCAGCAGCCAAGAGGAAAGAACCGGGGAGCTGTTTTTT. Protein product: CASSQEERTGELFF.

This clone has only one observation. This chain connects TRBV19 to TRBJ2-7; D remains unclear. Germline loops: CDR1 LNHDA, CDR2 SQIVND (reference sequence). V shed 9 bases and J shed 7 bases, with 13 bases lying between them. This CDR3 comprises 11 residues. The CDR3 coding sequence is TGTGCCAGCGGACCGGGCTGGGAGCAGTACTTC. Its translation: CASGPGWEQYF.

This clone was seen more than once but under ten times. This rearrangement joins TRBV29-1 to TRBJ2-1, with 14 bases that match TRBD2. CDR3 length: 16 amino acids. The V gene's germline CDR1 is SQVTM and CDR2 ANQGSEA. Trimming at V came to 4 bases and at J to 7 bases, leaving 9 bases not matched to a gene. CDR3 loop: CSVVATSGRASNEQFF. CDR3 in DNA: TGCAGCGTTGTTGCGACTAGCGGGAGGGCCAGTAATGAGCAGTTCTTC.

The chain links TRBV19 to TRBJ1-1; a possible D gene is TRBD1 (5 bases). V lost 3 bases and J lost 0, with 14 bases in between. This CDR3 contains 16 residues. Per germline, CDR1 LNHDA and CDR2 SQIVND (reference sequence). CDR3 amino acids: CASSMQVRGVNTEAFF. The CDR3 DNA reads as TGTGCCAGTAGTATGCAGGTACGGGGCGTGAACACTGAAGCTTTCTTT.

The DNA of the CDR3 is TGCAGCGTTTTTCCCCAGGACAACTTCTACGAGCAGTACTTC. This codes for CSVFPQDNFYEQYF. The chain carries TRBV29-1 and TRBJ2-7; possibly TRBD1 for D (5 bases). CDR3 length: 14 amino acids. In germline, CDR1 is SQVTM, CDR2 ANQGSEA. V gave up 5 bases and J gave up 3 bases, with 17 bases separating them.

V usage is TRBV29-1 and J usage is TRBJ2-1; unclear D gene. The CDR3 contains 13 residues. Germline lookup yields CDR1 SQVTM and CDR2 ANQGSEA. Trimming took 6 bases from V and 4 from J, leaving 13 bases between them. In nucleotides, the CDR3 is TGCAGCGTCCCAGCCCAGGATTACAATGAGCAGTTCTTC. Amino acids: CSVPAQDYNEQFF.

This clone was seen only once. The genes are TRBV27 and TRBJ2-5; D possibly uses TRBD1 or TRBD2 (6 bases each). The CDR3 is made up of 13 amino acids. V lost 6 bases and J 4 bases, leaving 12 bases between the germline ends. Germline CDR1 reads MNHEY; CDR2 reads SMNVEV (reference sequence). The CDR3: CASSLGGRETQYF. The DNA of the CDR3 is TGTGCCAGCAGCTTGGGGGGCCGAGAGACCCAGTACTTC.

The chain carries TRBV29-1 and TRBJ2-2; D is possibly TRBD2 (5 bases). Trimming cost V 7 bases and J 2 bases, with 11 bases left between them. Germline CDR1 and CDR2: SQVTM and ANQGSEA. The CDR3 is 13 amino acids. The CDR3 spells CSADRDNTGELFF. The CDR3 coding sequence is TGCAGCGCGGACCGGGATAACACCGGGGAGCTGTTTTTT.

This CDR3 is CASSYSTGASTEAFF. The CDR3, as DNA: TGTGCCAGCAGTTACTCGACAGGGGCGAGCACTGAAGCTTTCTTT. The chain has TRBV6-5 and TRBJ1-1; 8 bases align to TRBD1. The ends lost 0 bases at V and 4 bases at J; junction bases unmatched: 4. CDR1 MNHEY and CDR2 SVGAGI come from the germline V gene. CDR3 length: 15 amino acids.

The sample holds one count of this clone. V usage is TRBV6-5 and J usage is TRBJ1-1; possible D gene TRBD1, 5 bases. Trimming pared 6 bases from V and 4 bases from J, leaving 12 bases between. Germline V lookup: CDR1 MNHEY, CDR2 SVGAGI. CDR3 length equals 13 residues. The CDR3 nucleotides read TGTGCCAGCAGCTTCACGGGGGGCACTGAAGCTTTCTTT. Protein product: CASSFTGGTEAFF.

J is TRBJ2-2 and V is TRBV9; 9 nucleotides line up with TRBD2. This CDR3 contains 16 residues. From germline, CDR1 is SGDLS and CDR2 YYNGEE. With V trimmed by 4 bases and J by 5 bases, 9 bases remained unmatched. Here the CDR3 DNA reads TGTGCCAGCAGCCCTCAAGCGGGAGGCGGGACCGGGGAGCTGTTTTTT. It codes for CASSPQAGGGTGELFF. The full variable domain, completed using reference TRBV9 and TRBJ2-2, is DSGVTQTPKHLITATGQRVTLRCSPRSGDLSVYWYQQSLDQGLQFLIQYYNGEERAKGNILERFSAQQFPDLHSELNLSSLELGDSALYFCASSPQAGGGTGELFFGEGSRLTVL.

V gene TRBV13 combines with J gene TRBJ1-3, with D uncertain. The CDR3 runs 15 residues. Germline V gene data show CDR1 as PRHDT and CDR2 as FYEKMQ (reference sequence). Trimming removed 1 base at V and 0 bases at J, with 7 bases between. In DNA, the CDR3 is TGTGCCAGCAGCTTAGTAGCCCACTCTGGAAACACCATATATTTT. It encodes CASSLVAHSGNTIYF.

This rearrangement joins TRBV27 to TRBJ1-5; D not certain. V lost 2 bases and J 7 bases, leaving 18 bases between the germline ends. In germline, CDR1 is MNHEY, CDR2 SMNVEV (reference sequence). The length of the CDR3 is 16 residues. The CDR3 is CASSLLSQVSGQPQHF. CDR3 nucleotide sequence: TGTGCCAGCAGTTTACTCTCCCAAGTGAGTGGGCAGCCCCAGCATTTT.

This chain uses TRBV11-2 with TRBJ2-4; 9 bases align to TRBD2. With V trimmed by 0 bases and J by 0 bases, 9 bases remained unmatched. The germline gives CDR1 SGHAT, CDR2 FQNNGV. The CDR3 totals 19 residues. The CDR3 here is CASSLDFATSGLAKNIQYF. CDR3 sequence (DNA): TGTGCCAGCAGCTTAGATTTCGCCACTAGCGGGTTAGCCAAAAACATTCAGTACTTC.

This sequence joins TRBV27 and TRBJ2-6; D might be TRBD1 (6 bases). The CDR3 loop spans 17 amino acids. V dropped 6 bases and J dropped 0 bases, with 15 bases sitting between them. CDR1 MNHEY and CDR2 SMNVEV come from the germline V gene (reference sequence). This CDR3 reads CASSLGGSRSGANVLTF. The CDR3 bases are TGTGCCAGCAGCTTAGGGGGTTCCCGCTCTGGGGCCAACGTCCTGACTTTC.